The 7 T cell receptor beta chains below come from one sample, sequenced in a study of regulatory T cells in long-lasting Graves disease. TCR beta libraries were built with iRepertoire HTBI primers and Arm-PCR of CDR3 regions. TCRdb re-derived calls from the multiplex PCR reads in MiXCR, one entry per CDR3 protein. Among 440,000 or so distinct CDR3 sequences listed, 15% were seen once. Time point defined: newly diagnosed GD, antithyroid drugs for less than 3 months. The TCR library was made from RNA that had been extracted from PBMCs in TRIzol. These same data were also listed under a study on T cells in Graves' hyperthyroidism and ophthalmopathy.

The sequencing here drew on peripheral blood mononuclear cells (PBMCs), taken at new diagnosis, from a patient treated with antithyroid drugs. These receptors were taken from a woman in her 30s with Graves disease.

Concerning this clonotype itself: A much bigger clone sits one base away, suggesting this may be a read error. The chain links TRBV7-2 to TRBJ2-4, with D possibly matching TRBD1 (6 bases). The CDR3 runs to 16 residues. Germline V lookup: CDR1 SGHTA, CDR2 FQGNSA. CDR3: CASSPNPVGAKSIQYF. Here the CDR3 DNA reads TGTGCCAGCAGCCCCAACCCGGTGGGGGCCAAAAGCATTCAGTACTTC.

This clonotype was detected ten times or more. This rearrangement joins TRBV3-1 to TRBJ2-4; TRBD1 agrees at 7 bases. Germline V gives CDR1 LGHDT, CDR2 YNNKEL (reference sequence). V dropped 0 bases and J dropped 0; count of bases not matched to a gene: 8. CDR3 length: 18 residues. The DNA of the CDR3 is TGTGCCAGCAGCCAAGATCGAGGGGGCGTCATAGCCAAAAACATTCAGTACTTC. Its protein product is CASSQDRGGVIAKNIQYF.

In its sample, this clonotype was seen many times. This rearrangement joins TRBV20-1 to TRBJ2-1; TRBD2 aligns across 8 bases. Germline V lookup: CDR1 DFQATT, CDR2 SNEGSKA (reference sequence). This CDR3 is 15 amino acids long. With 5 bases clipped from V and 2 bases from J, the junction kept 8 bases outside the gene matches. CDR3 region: CSAAQAGAPYNEQFF. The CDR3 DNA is TGCAGTGCTGCCCAAGCGGGAGCCCCCTACAATGAGCAGTTCTTC.

Here the CDR3 DNA reads TGTGCCAGCAGTTTATTGGGCCTAGCGGGACCTAATGAGCAGTTCTTC. Protein sequence: CASSLLGLAGPNEQFF. The chain carries TRBV12-3 or TRBV12-4 and TRBJ2-1, with 9 nucleotides matching TRBD2. The ends lost 2 bases at V and 7 bases at J; junction bases unmatched: 9. CDR3 length: 16 residues.

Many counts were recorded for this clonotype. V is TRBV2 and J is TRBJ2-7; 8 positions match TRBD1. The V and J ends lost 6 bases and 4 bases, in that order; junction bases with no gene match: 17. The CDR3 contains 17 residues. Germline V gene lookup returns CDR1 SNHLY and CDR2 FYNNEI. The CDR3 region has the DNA TGTGCCAGCAGCGTCCCTAGCCTCGGGGACAGGACTTACGAGCAGTACTTC. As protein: CASSVPSLGDRTYEQYF. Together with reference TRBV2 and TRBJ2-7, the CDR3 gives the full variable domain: EPEVTQTPSHQVTQMGQEVILRCVPISNHLYFYWYRQILGQKVEFLVSFYNNEISEKSEIFDDQFSVERPDGSNFTLKIRSTKLEDSAMYFCASSVPSLGDRTYEQYFGPGTRLTVT.

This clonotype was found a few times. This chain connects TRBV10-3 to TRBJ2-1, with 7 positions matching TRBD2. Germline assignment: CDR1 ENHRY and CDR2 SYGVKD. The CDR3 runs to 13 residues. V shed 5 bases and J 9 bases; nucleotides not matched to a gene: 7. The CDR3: CAISFGLEAEQFF. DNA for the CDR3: TGTGCCATCAGTTTCGGACTAGAGGCTGAGCAGTTCTTC.

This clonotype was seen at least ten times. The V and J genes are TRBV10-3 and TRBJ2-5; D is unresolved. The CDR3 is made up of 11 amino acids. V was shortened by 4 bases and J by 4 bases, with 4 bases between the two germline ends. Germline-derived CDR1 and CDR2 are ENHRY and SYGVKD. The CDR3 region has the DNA TGTGCCATCAGTGCCGCAGAGACCCAGTACTTC. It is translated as CAISAAETQYF.